The 22 T cell receptor beta chains given below trace back to one sample, sequenced in a study of radiotherapy plus CTLA-4 blockade in lung cancer. TCRdb keeps only in-frame clones here, not all; method: immunoSEQ multiplex PCR. The data hold roughly 59,000 clones, with roughly 76% observed a single time. The sample consisted of peripheral blood, taken from a patient treated with radiotherapy plus ipilimumab. The receptor set was obtained from a human donor with non-small cell lung cancer whose response to radiotherapy plus ipilimumab could not be evaluated.

This clone was recorded only once. V usage is TRBV5-6 and J usage is TRBJ1-2, with D maybe TRBD1 (6 bases). V was shortened by 1 base and J by 6 bases, with 13 bases between the two germline ends. Germline V gene lookup returns CDR1 SGHDT and CDR2 YYEEEE. The CDR3 has 14 amino acids. CDR3 sequence reads: CASSLFGRGDGYTF. The CDR3 DNA follows: TGTGCCAGCAGCTTGTTCGGCAGGGGTGATGGCTACACCTTC.

This chain links TRBV4-1 with TRBJ2-2; 8 positions agree with TRBD1. The length of the CDR3 is 15 residues. Trimming cost V 0 bases and J 7 bases; bases outside gene matches: 4. CDR1 and CDR2 (germline): MGHRA, YSYEKL. CDR3 amino acids: CASSQDGQGGGELFF. DNA for the CDR3: TGCGCCAGCAGCCAAGACGGACAGGGTGGCGGGGAGCTGTTTTTT.

The rearrangement joins TRBV7-9 to TRBJ2-3, with D maybe TRBD1 (5 bases). The CDR3 extends over 14 amino acids. Trimming left V 0 bases short and J 1 base short, with 5 bases between. Per germline, CDR1 SEHNR and CDR2 FQNEAQ (reference sequence). The CDR3 protein is CASSLAQGTDTQYF. DNA of the CDR3: TGTGCCAGCAGCTTAGCACAGGGCACAGATACGCAGTATTTT.

The rearrangement links TRBV6-5 to TRBJ2-2, with D perhaps TRBD2 (6 bases). CDR3 length: 15 residues. Trimming took 6 bases from V and 2 from J, leaving 13 bases between them. Per germline, CDR1 MNHEY and CDR2 SVGAGI. CDR3 region: CASRRLDLNTGELFF. The CDR3 nucleotides read TGTGCCAGCAGGCGACTAGATTTAAACACCGGGGAGCTGTTTTTT.

This clone was found many times. Other DNA sequences in this specimen translate into the identical CDR3. The V call is TRBV28, the J call TRBJ1-3; no reliable D call. The germline gives CDR1 MDHEN, CDR2 SYDVKM. V was clipped by 3 bases and J by 1 base, with 4 bases between them. This CDR3 contains 13 residues. The CDR3 loop is CASSFGSGNTIYF. As DNA, the CDR3 is TGTGCCAGCAGTTTCGGTTCTGGAAACACCATATATTTT.

The chain links TRBV6-1 to TRBJ2-7, with 7 nucleotides matching TRBD1. This CDR3 contains 14 residues. Unmatched junction bases numbered 8, after V lost 2 bases and J lost 7 bases. CDR1 and CDR2 from the germline V gene are MNHNS and SASEGT. The CDR3: CASSELDRTGEQYF. CDR3 DNA: TGTGCCAGCAGTGAATTGGACAGGACGGGAGAGCAGTACTTC.

The V and J genes are TRBV5-1 and TRBJ1-2, with unresolved D. Looked up from germline, CDR1 is SGHRS and CDR2 is YFSETQ. There are 14 residues in the CDR3. Trimming removed 0 bases at V and 4 bases at J, with 10 bases between. The CDR3 protein is CASSLAEGAYGYTF. As DNA, the CDR3 is TGCGCCAGCAGCTTGGCCGAGGGTGCCTATGGCTACACCTTC.

This chain joins TRBV27 and TRBJ1-4; possibly TRBD1 for D (6 bases). Germline V gene data show CDR1 as MNHEY and CDR2 as SMNVEV (reference sequence). The ends were cut back, 6 bases at V and 8 bases at J, with 19 bases in the middle. This CDR3 is 15 amino acids long. CDR3 DNA: TGTGCCAGCAGGGCCTTAGGACAGCTCTCGGAAAAACTGTTTTTT. This gives the protein CASRALGQLSEKLFF.

This clone has only a few counts. CDR3 sequence: CAWSDKRIWPEAFF. The CDR3 nucleotides read TGTGCCTGGAGTGATAAGCGGATTTGGCCTGAAGCTTTCTTT. The J gene is TRBJ1-1, the V gene TRBV30, with D unresolved. The germline CDR1 and CDR2 sequences are GTSNPN and SVGIG (reference sequence). The CDR3 length is 14 residues. The ends were cut back, 1 base at V and 6 bases at J, with 15 bases in the middle.

The rearrangement joins TRBV11-2 to TRBJ1-2; unclear D gene. In germline, CDR1 is SGHAT, CDR2 FQNNGV. The length of the CDR3 is 14 residues. Trimming removed 5 bases from V and 5 bases from J, with 15 bases in between. The CDR3 loop is CASSLPYGEYGYTF. The CDR3 DNA reads TGTGCCAGCAGCCTCCCCTACGGGGAATATGGCTACACCTTC.

This chain joins TRBV13 and TRBJ2-1; 8 bases fit TRBD1. The CDR3 consists of 16 residues. The V gene end was trimmed by 2 bases and the J gene end by 7 bases; junction bases not matched to a gene: 10. Germline values: CDR1 PRHDT, CDR2 FYEKMQ (reference sequence). In DNA form, the CDR3 reads TGTGCCAGCAGCTTAAGCCCGGACAGGGTAGGTAATGAGCAGTTCTTC. This encodes CASSLSPDRVGNEQFF.

This clone was observed a handful of times. CDR3 DNA: TGTGCCAGCAGTGTCGGGAGGGTCCACGAGCAGTACTTC. Encoded protein: CASSVGRVHEQYF. V usage is TRBV2 and J usage is TRBJ2-7; 8 nucleotides line up with TRBD2. Trimming at V came to 4 bases and at J to 5 bases, leaving 4 bases not matched to a gene. CDR3 length: 13 residues. Germline CDR1 is SNHLY and CDR2 is FYNNEI.

This chain uses TRBV30 with TRBJ2-1; possibly TRBD2 for D (6 bases). V was clipped by 0 bases and J by 9 bases, with 9 bases between them. The length of the CDR3 is 12 residues. The germline V gene encodes CDR1 GTSNPN and CDR2 SVGIG (reference sequence). CDR3 amino acids: CAWSVRRAEQFF. The CDR3 DNA reads as TGTGCCTGGAGTGTACGGAGGGCTGAGCAGTTCTTC.

This rearrangement joins TRBV10-3 to TRBJ2-5; 9 bases are shared with TRBD1. V shed 8 bases and J 2 bases; nucleotides not matched to a gene: 9. CDR1 ENHRY and CDR2 SYGVKD come from the germline V gene. The length of the CDR3 is 15 residues. CDR3 bases: TGTGCCATCCGGACCAGACAGGGGGATCAAGAGACCCAGTACTTC. The encoded protein is CAIRTRQGDQETQYF.

This chain uses TRBV10-1 with TRBJ1-1; no reliable D call. With 0 bases removed from V and 7 bases from J, the gap between germline ends came to 12 bases. CDR3 size: 14 residues. CDR1 is WNHNN and CDR2 is SYGVQD in the germline V gene (reference sequence). CDR3: CASSESITQYEAFF. As DNA, the CDR3 is TGCGCCAGCAGTGAGTCGATAACACAGTATGAAGCTTTCTTT.

This clone has at least ten counts. This chain links TRBV4-1 with TRBJ2-1; tentative D call: TRBD2 (5 bases). Germline CDR1 MGHRA, CDR2 YSYEKL. V was trimmed by 4 bases and J by 3 bases, leaving 7 bases between them. The CDR3 length is 13 residues. DNA for the CDR3: TGCGCCAGCAGCCCCGACTACTACAATGAGCAGTTCTTC. Its protein product is CASSPDYYNEQFF.

The rearrangement links TRBV7-3 to TRBJ1-2; TRBD1 is a possible D gene (5 bases). V gave up 1 base and J gave up 7 bases, with 13 bases separating them. The CDR3 has 14 amino acids. Germline V CDR1 and CDR2: SGHTA, FQGTGA. CDR3 DNA: TGTGCCAGCAGCTTAAGCCAGGGAGGCTCTGGCTACACCTTC. Its translation: CASSLSQGGSGYTF.

This chain connects TRBV19 to TRBJ1-1; D is ambiguous. Germline V CDR1 and CDR2: LNHDA, SQIVND (reference sequence). V was trimmed by 2 bases and J by 0 bases, leaving 22 bases between them. The CDR3 extends over 19 amino acids. The CDR3 sequence: CASSIKLAGYRFMNTEAFF. CDR3 coding DNA: TGTGCCAGTAGTATAAAACTCGCGGGTTATAGATTCATGAACACTGAAGCTTTCTTT. The full variable domain, in which reference TRBV19 and TRBJ1-1 provide the parts outside the CDR3, is DGGITQSPKYLFRKEGQNVTLSCEQNLNHDAMYWYRQDPGQGLRLIYYSQIVNDFQKGDIAEGYSVSREKKESFPLTVTSAQKNPTAFYLCASSIKLAGYRFMNTEAFFGQGTRLTVV.

The rearrangement joins TRBV19 to TRBJ2-5; TRBD2 matches at 9 bases. Looked up from germline, CDR1 is LNHDA and CDR2 is SQIVND (reference sequence). Losses at the gene ends were 5 bases for V and 7 bases for J; bases not matched to a gene: 14. CDR3 length: 16 residues. The CDR3 is CASSGTKSSGAGTQYF. CDR3 sequence (DNA): TGTGCCAGTAGTGGCACAAAATCTAGCGGGGCGGGGACCCAGTACTTC.

This clone is medium-sized. CDR3 residues: CASSFRTGNTGELFF. The DNA for the CDR3 is TGCGCCAGCAGCTTTAGAACAGGCAACACCGGGGAGCTGTTTTTT. The rearrangement uses TRBV5-1 and TRBJ2-2; perhaps TRBD1 as D (5 bases). From germline, CDR1 is SGHRS and CDR2 YFSETQ. This CDR3 region has 15 residues. V was clipped by 2 bases and J by 2 bases, with 10 bases between them.

The rearrangement joins TRBV5-1 to TRBJ2-3; 11 positions match TRBD2. Looked up from germline, CDR1 is SGHRS and CDR2 is YFSETQ. The CDR3 contains 17 residues. V trimming: 4 bases; J trimming: 4 bases; junction bases outside the gene matches: 11. CDR3 region: CASSPRTSGLGADTQYF. The CDR3 bases are TGCGCCAGCAGCCCAAGGACTAGCGGGCTAGGCGCAGATACGCAGTATTTT.

The CDR3 sequence is CASSFTGGNTIYF. The CDR3 coding sequence is TGTGCCAGCAGCTTCACAGGGGGAAACACCATATATTTT. The chain recombines TRBV7-8 with TRBJ1-3, with D tentatively TRBD1 (6 bases). CDR3 length: 13 amino acids. The V and J ends lost 3 bases and 4 bases respectively, with 7 bases between them. Germline CDR1 SGHVS, CDR2 FQNEAQ.